Following are 26 T cell receptor beta chains from one sample sequenced in a study of human thymus T cells. Only in-frame clones appear in the TCRdb table, and some are missing; sequencing was by immunoSEQ multiplex PCR. The sample contains tens of thousands of clones, just under 95% of which appear only once. The material sequenced was blood. The source is a girl less than two years old with a congenital heart defect but otherwise immunologically healthy.

The chain carries TRBV7-9 and TRBJ2-7; D is undetermined. Looked up from germline, CDR1 is SEHNR and CDR2 is FQNEAQ (reference sequence). CDR3 length equals 14 residues. The V end was cut by 3 bases, the J end by 0 bases, with 9 bases between. The CDR3 here is CASSLGWGSYEQYF. The CDR3 DNA sequence: TGTGCCAGCAGCTTGGGTTGGGGCTCCTACGAGCAGTACTTC.

The rearrangement links TRBV5-4 to TRBJ1-4, with 7 bases aligning to TRBD1. The CDR3 consists of 15 residues. The junction had 16 bases not matched to a gene; V was cut back by 5 bases and J by 12 bases. Germline-derived CDR1 and CDR2 are SGHNT and YYREEE (reference sequence). This CDR3 reads CASSFQRQGEGQLFF. The CDR3 DNA is TGTGCCAGCAGTTTTCAAAGACAGGGAGAAGGGCAACTGTTTTTT.

This chain joins TRBV18 and TRBJ2-3; D possibly corresponds to TRBD2 (5 bases). Between the trimmed V and J ends, which lost 0 bases and 2 bases, there was a span of 9 bases. This CDR3 spans 15 amino acids. The germline V gene encodes CDR1 KGHSH and CDR2 LQKENI. The CDR3: CASSPPSGFTDTQYF. CDR3 nucleotide sequence: TGTGCCAGCTCACCACCCTCGGGATTCACAGATACGCAGTATTTT.

This sequence joins TRBV5-8 and TRBJ1-5; no firm D call. The germline V gene encodes CDR1 SGHTS and CDR2 YDEGEE. The length of the CDR3 is 16 residues. V lost 4 bases and J 7 bases, leaving 21 bases between the germline ends. In DNA, the CDR3 is TGTGCCAGCAGCCGTCGAGCGGGATTAAGGGTACAGCCCCAGCATTTT. Residues: CASSRRAGLRVQPQHF. The whole variable domain, remainder taken from reference TRBV5-8 and TRBJ1-5, is EAGVTQSPTHLIKTRGQQATLRCSPISGHTSVYWYQQALGLGLQFLLWYDEGEERNRGNFPPRFSGRQFPNYSSELNVNALELEDSALYLCASSRRAGLRVQPQHFGDGTRLSIL.

CDR3 nucleotides: TGCGCCAGCAGCCAAGAAGCAACCCTCGAGTTCAACGAGCAGTACTTC. Protein sequence: CASSQEATLEFNEQYF. V usage is TRBV4-3 and J usage is TRBJ2-7; no reliable D call. Between the trimmed V and J ends, which lost 0 bases and 5 bases, there was a span of 17 bases. The CDR3 loop spans 16 amino acids. Per germline, CDR1 LGHNA and CDR2 YSLEER.

Note on this clone: One end of the junction varies from germline; a read error may be responsible. The V call is TRBV7-9, the J call TRBJ2-1; 7 nucleotides match TRBD2. Germline V gives CDR1 SEHNR, CDR2 FQNEAQ (reference sequence). The CDR3 sequence is 12 residues long. The CDR3 is CASSRLASQQVF. In nucleotides, the CDR3 is TGTGCCAGCAGCCGACTAGCCTCCCAGCAGGTCTTC.

The chain couples TRBV18 to TRBJ2-1, with D tentatively TRBD2 (6 bases). There are 19 residues in the CDR3. Trimming removed 5 bases at V and 6 bases at J, with 29 bases between. Looked up from germline, CDR1 is KGHSH and CDR2 is LQKENI. The DNA of the CDR3 is TGTGCCAGCTCAAGGTGGGCATGGAGTCGGCGGGCGGGATTCAATGAGCAGTTCTTC. Residues: CASSRWAWSRRAGFNEQFF.

The chain employs TRBV5-1 and TRBJ2-2; D gene uncertain. Deletions cut 5 bases from V and 4 bases from J, with 15 bases between. The CDR3 contains 15 residues. CDR1 is SGHRS and CDR2 is YFSETQ in the germline V gene. The CDR3 reads CASSGRTQSTGELFF. CDR3 bases: TGCGCCAGCAGTGGAAGGACCCAGAGCACCGGGGAGCTGTTTTTT.

This clone has just one count. The chain is built from TRBV5-6 and TRBJ1-2; TRBD1 is a possible D gene (5 bases). The CDR3 is made up of 14 amino acids. Germline assignment: CDR1 SGHDT and CDR2 YYEEEE. V was clipped by 1 base and J by 0 bases, with 7 bases between them. CDR3 sequence (DNA): TGTGCCAGCAGCTTGCTGGGACCTAACTATGGCTACACCTTC. Residues: CASSLLGPNYGYTF.

The V and J genes are TRBV4-2 and TRBJ2-1; D might be TRBD1 or TRBD2, each matching 5 bases. Per the germline V gene, CDR1 is LGHNA and CDR2 is YNFKEQ. The CDR3 has 14 residues. The V end was cut by 1 base, the J end by 10 bases, with 14 bases between. The CDR3 nucleotides are TGTGCCAGCAGCCAAGGGGCAACTCGGGACGAGCAGTTCTTC. It specifies CASSQGATRDEQFF.

The CDR3 spells CASSLITLKSDEQFF. As DNA, the CDR3 is TGTGCCAGCAGCTTAATCACCCTCAAGTCGGATGAGCAGTTCTTC. The genes are TRBV7-9 and TRBJ2-1; D is unresolved. The CDR3 sequence is 15 residues long. Trimming removed 2 bases from V and 8 bases from J, with 16 bases in between. In germline, CDR1 is SEHNR, CDR2 FQNEAQ (reference sequence).

The DNA of the CDR3 is TGCGCCAGCAGCCTGGGGATGTTTTTGGGGGACACTGAAGCTTTCTTT. Its protein product is CASSLGMFLGDTEAFF. The chain links TRBV5-1 to TRBJ1-1; the D gene is possibly TRBD1 (5 bases). The CDR3 sequence is 16 residues long. V gave up 4 bases and J gave up 3 bases, with 19 bases separating them. The germline V gene encodes CDR1 SGHRS and CDR2 YFSETQ.

The chain couples TRBV5-1 to TRBJ2-1; 11 positions match TRBD2. Looked up from germline, CDR1 is SGHRS and CDR2 is YFSETQ. This CDR3 is 15 amino acids long. Trimming cost V 0 bases and J 6 bases; bases outside gene matches: 2. CDR3 amino acids: CASSLALAGGNEQFF. The CDR3 nucleotides read TGCGCCAGCAGCTTGGCGCTAGCGGGAGGCAATGAGCAGTTCTTC.

The chain is built from TRBV2 and TRBJ2-7, with 11 bases aligning to TRBD2. The CDR3 runs 19 residues. V lost 4 bases, J lost 2 bases, and 16 bases stayed unmatched. In germline, CDR1 is SNHLY, CDR2 FYNNEI. The CDR3 coding sequence is TGTGCCAGCAGTGGAGTGGTAGCGGGAGGGAGCCGGCTTCCCTACGAGCAGTACTTC. Translated, it gives CASSGVVAGGSRLPYEQYF.

The chain employs TRBV5-4 and TRBJ2-3; TRBD2 might be the D (5 bases). The length of the CDR3 is 16 residues. V was trimmed by 0 bases and J by 1 base, leaving 12 bases between them. In germline, CDR1 is SGHNT, CDR2 YYREEE (reference sequence). CDR3 coding DNA: TGTGCCAGCAGCTTGGATGGGAGTGGGGGCACAGATACGCAGTATTTT. As protein: CASSLDGSGGTDTQYF.

The V and J genes are TRBV7-8 and TRBJ2-7; 14 bases line up with TRBD2. Germline-derived CDR1 and CDR2 are SGHVS and FQNEAQ. The CDR3 sequence is 19 residues long. With 5 bases clipped from V and 2 bases from J, the junction kept 14 bases outside the gene matches. The CDR3 sequence is CASSRPPGLAGVQAYEQYF. The CDR3, as DNA: TGTGCCAGCAGCAGACCCCCGGGACTAGCGGGAGTACAGGCCTACGAGCAGTACTTC.

CDR3 DNA: TGTGCCAGTAGCACCGTAGCGGGAAGGGAGCAGTACTTC. Encoded protein: CASSTVAGREQYF. The gene calls are TRBV19 and TRBJ2-7; 8 bases map to TRBD2. The CDR3 sequence is 13 residues long. Germline V gene data show CDR1 as LNHDA and CDR2 as SQIVND (reference sequence). V lost 6 bases, J lost 7 bases, and 8 bases stayed unmatched.

V gene TRBV2 combines with J gene TRBJ2-3; D unclear. V was cut by 6 bases and J by 3 bases, with 4 bases left in between. The CDR3 has 11 amino acids. Germline CDR1 reads SNHLY; CDR2 reads FYNNEI. CDR3 region: CASRATDTQYF. The CDR3 coding sequence is TGTGCCAGCAGAGCTACAGATACGCAGTATTTT.

The genes are TRBV6-1 and TRBJ1-2, with D unclear. Trimming took off 4 bases at V and 7 bases at J, with 7 bases between the two ends. The germline CDR1 and CDR2 sequences are MNHNS and SASEGT. This CDR3 comprises 11 residues. In DNA form, the CDR3 reads TGTGCCAGCAGTGTCATCAGTGGCTACACCTTC. Encoded protein: CASSVISGYTF.

The chain carries TRBV5-1 and TRBJ1-2; perhaps TRBD1 as D (6 bases). Germline V gene lookup returns CDR1 SGHRS and CDR2 YFSETQ. CDR3 length equals 15 residues. Trimming removed 0 bases from V and 7 bases from J, with 16 bases in between. The CDR3 here is CASSLDRDTRGGYTF. DNA of the CDR3: TGCGCCAGCAGCTTGGACCGGGACACCCGTGGTGGCTACACCTTC.

The genes are TRBV5-6 and TRBJ1-2; D unclear. Germline assignment: CDR1 SGHDT and CDR2 YYEEEE. CDR3 length: 15 residues. Trimming shortened V by 1 base and J by 4 bases, and 14 bases separated the two germline ends. CDR3 coding DNA: TGTGCCAGCAGCTTGTTGGCAGGCGACCCCTATGGCTACACCTTC. Translated, it gives CASSLLAGDPYGYTF.

The CDR3 sequence is CASRPWGAGGYTF. The CDR3 DNA is TGTGCCAGCAGGCCCTGGGGGGCGGGTGGCTACACCTTC. V and J are TRBV5-4 and TRBJ1-2, with D perhaps TRBD1 (6 bases). This CDR3 spans 13 amino acids. With 5 bases removed from V and 7 bases from J, the gap between germline ends came to 15 bases. The germline CDR1 and CDR2 sequences are SGHNT and YYREEE (reference sequence).

The V call is TRBV10-3, the J call TRBJ1-2, with D possibly being TRBD1 (6 bases). There are 13 residues in the CDR3. Germline V gene data show CDR1 as ENHRY and CDR2 as SYGVKD. V dropped 2 bases and J dropped 6 bases, with 10 bases sitting between them. The CDR3 region is CAISENRGDGYTF. DNA for the CDR3: TGTGCCATCAGTGAGAATAGGGGGGATGGCTACACCTTC.

The chain links TRBV9 to TRBJ1-1; D gene uncertain. The CDR3 sequence is 13 residues long. The germline gives CDR1 SGDLS, CDR2 YYNGEE. Trimming took off 1 base at V and 1 base at J, with 5 bases between the two ends. CDR3 loop: CASSVLGNTEAFF. The CDR3 DNA reads as TGTGCCAGCAGCGTACTGGGGAACACTGAAGCTTTCTTT.

This chain uses TRBV11-2 with TRBJ2-1, with no clear D. The CDR3 loop spans 14 amino acids. V lost 5 bases and J lost 2, with 10 bases in between. Germline-derived CDR1 and CDR2 are SGHAT and FQNNGV. For the CDR3, the DNA is TGTGCCAGCAGCGTCCGGGCCCCCTACAATGAGCAGTTCTTC. As protein: CASSVRAPYNEQFF.

This clone was recorded once. The genes are TRBV18 and TRBJ2-3, with D perhaps given as TRBD1 or TRBD2 (5 bases each). This CDR3 has 14 amino acids. The germline V gene encodes CDR1 KGHSH and CDR2 LQKENI. V lost 8 bases and J lost 1, with 13 bases in between. Written as DNA, the CDR3 is TGTGCCAGCGTCCGGGACCGTGGCACAGATACGCAGTATTTT. It encodes CASVRDRGTDTQYF.